The present entry profiles one TCR beta chain with its context. Its antigen is unidentified. The entry originates in a study of T cell repertoires in cytomegalovirus infection. The overall study: Signatures in public TCR beta sequences pointed to both CMV infection and matching HLA type. Study-level points and caveats: The cumulative frequency of public TCR beta families distinguished individuals who carried CMV together with the relevant HLA. HLA-C-restricted CMV-specific TCR beta clonotypes prevailed in the ex vivo response.

TCRdb recomputed calls from the reads with MiXCR, one row per CDR3 protein. The sample yields 630,000 or so distinct CDR3 sequences, roughly a quarter seen once. The clonotype originates from a human donor in good health (CMV status not recorded). Some clones in this sample may be carry-over from other donors' samples. Sequenced: CD8+ T cells from PBMCs.

The CDR3 spells CAGQGGQETQYF. The CDR3 DNA sequence: TGTGCCGGCCAAGGCGGACAAGAGACCCAGTACTTC. The rearrangement uses TRBV7-6 and TRBJ2-5; unclear D gene. This CDR3 has 12 residues. Germline V gene data show CDR1 as SGHVS and CDR2 as FNYEAQ. V gave up 11 bases and J gave up 2 bases, with 12 bases separating them.